This paragraph covers one TCR beta chain sequence. The antigen remains unidentified. These data are taken from a study of T cell repertoires in cytomegalovirus infection. Germline-derived CDR1 and CDR2 are MGHRA and YSYEKL. The CDR3 contains 16 residues. Deletions cut 7 bases from V and 10 bases from J, with 26 bases between. Broader study findings: Within the response measured ex vivo, HLA-C-restricted CMV-specific TCR beta clonotypes were dominant. Frequencies of public TCR beta families were cumulated, and this identified carriers of CMV plus the relevant HLA.

TCRdb re-called the reads with MiXCR, one entry per CDR3 protein. The table shows 650,000 to 900,000 distinct CDR3 sequences, with just under 30% occurring only once. This receptor was identified in a human donor in good health (CMV status not recorded). Some clones in this sample may be carry-over from other donors' samples. The specimen was cultured CD8+ T cells from PBMCs, collected from culture after CMV antigen stimulation. The chain combines TRBV4-1 with TRBJ2-1; the D call may be TRBD1 or TRBD2 (5 bases each). The CDR3 protein is CASTSTQSGPGWEQFF. The CDR3 bases are TGCGCCAGCACAAGCACACAGTCGGGGCCCGGATGGGAGCAGTTCTTC.